One T cell receptor (beta chain) is described in this entry. Its antigen is not identified. Naivety among CD8 cells was defined by CD45RO negativity and positive CCR7 selection, thereby excluding terminally differentiated effector memory CD45RA+ cells. These data belong to a study of shared clonotypes between healthy human individuals. General study findings and limits: Clonotype sharing across several donors was observed for roughly 5% of naive CD4 clonotypes. The study generally estimated greater richness for naive than memory subsets.

The method was immunoSEQ multiplex PCR; TCRdb's version includes in-frame clones alone and lacks a portion of them. The table includes around 2,100,000 clones, about 95% detected once. Between the trimmed V and J ends, which lost 0 bases and 11 bases, there was a span of 11 bases. This CDR3 contains 12 residues. Looked up from germline, CDR1 is SGDLS and CDR2 is YYNGEE. The chain joins TRBV9 to TRBJ1-1; D may be TRBD1 (5 bases). This clonotype was obtained from a man between 18 and 35 years old in good health. The specimen sequenced was naive CD8+ T cells sorted from blood. This chain's CDR3 is CASSVAGGMAFF. The CDR3, as DNA: TGTGCCAGCAGCGTAGCGGGGGGAATGGCTTTCTTT.